What follows is one T cell receptor (beta chain) and its context. Its antigen remains unidentified. This sample stems from a study of shared clonotypes between healthy human individuals. The ends were cut back, 0 bases at V and 2 bases at J, with 5 bases in the middle. Germline CDR1 reads LNHDA; CDR2 reads SQIVND (reference sequence). The CDR3 has 13 amino acids. Generated by immunoSEQ multiplex PCR, the TCRdb table keeps only in-frame clones and is missing some. The sample consists of over 1.5 million clones, 98% of them appearing once. Whole-study findings and limits: Rarefaction revealed incomplete sorted-subset sequencing despite large depth. Among the subsets, naive ones generally showed larger estimated richness than memory ones.

This clonotype was obtained from a man aged 25-40 years in good health. The chain recombines TRBV19 with TRBJ2-7; D call uncertain. Sequencing was done on a sample of naive CD4+ T cells sorted from blood. Subset denoted: CD45RA+ positively selected. DNA of the CDR3: TGTGCCAGTAGTATAGACACTCCCTACGAGCAGTACTTC. This translates into CASSIDTPYEQYF.